This is a list of T cell receptor beta chains from one sample in a study of shared clonotypes between healthy human individuals. Profiling relied on immunoSEQ multiplex PCR, and the TCRdb table lists in-frame clones only, not all of them. The sample comprises a few million clones, around 95% of which are singletons, and around 1.8% rests with the top ten. Sequenced: naive CD8+ T cells from PBMCs. The receptors stem from a man aged 18 to 29 in good health. Some clones in this sample may be carry-over from other donors' samples. CDR3s leave out the opening cysteine and the closing phenylalanine or tryptophan.

>TRBJ2-7|TRBV27
ASRGDTHYEQY
>TRBJ2-7|TRBV7-8
ASSKRASYEQY
>TRBJ2-7|TRBV4-1
ASSQRVTSGYEQY
>TRBJ2-7|TRBV13
ASSSGRALYEQY
>TRBJ2-7|TRBV5-6
ASSLMSEQY
>TRBJ2-7|TRBV15
ATSPRGSPYEQY
>TRBJ2-7|TRBV7-9
ASSSRTGGEQY
>TRBJ2-1|TRBV28
ASSSTGTSVEKGQF
>TRBJ2-7|TRBV7-6
ASSLADEVSGEQY
>TRBJ2-7|TRBV14
ASSQDLRSGAYEQY
>TRBJ2-5|TRBV2
ASRRSPSQETQY
>TRBJ1-1|TRBV19
ASSKAVEAF
>TRBJ2-7|TRBV4-3
ASSQGLAGVAFYEQY
>TRBJ1-2|TRBV5-1
ASSRTSGTEINYGYT
>TRBJ2-7|TRBV7-9
ASSLYRGYEQY
>TRBJ1-4|TRBV9
ASSPGGLNEKLF
>TRBJ1-1|TRBV7-9
ASSTQGGALGAF
>TRBJ2-3|TRBV27
ASSLWAGGPLTQY
>TRBJ2-3|TRBV28
ASNPGGLAGDQDTQY
>TRBJ2-7|TRBV4-2
ASSQDSASGYEQY
>TRBJ2-7|TRBV7-8
ASSLAGTGRTYEQY
>TRBJ2-5|TRBV19
ASKELAGGVETQY
>TRBJ2-3|TRBV6-1
ASRTSGRSTTQY
>TRBJ2-3|TRBV9
ASSVAPRRGIADARSTDTQY
>TRBJ2-1|TRBV7-9
ASRDVRDYNEQF
>TRBJ2-2|TRBV5-1
ASSLFTGLAGGKNTGELF
>TRBJ2-1|TRBV5-1
ASSLSTGGRSYNEQF
>TRBJ1-1|TRBV27
ATSTGQGPRDTEAF
>TRBJ2-1|TRBV5-6
ASSVSVLAEHNEQF
>TRBJ1-1|TRBV2
ASSPTGQYNEEAF
>TRBJ2-7|TRBV19
ASSTGTGIYEQY
>TRBJ1-6|TRBV25-1
ASSEGNSPLH
>TRBJ1-1|TRBV19
ASSTRNRGAF
>TRBJ2-5|TRBV29-1
SARMEVRGETQY
>TRBJ1-1|TRBV10-3
ASLTGGNTEAF
>TRBJ2-7|TRBV12-5
ASGLSGDEQY
>TRBJ1-2|TRBV9
ASSVRRGYGYT
>TRBJ1-1|TRBV27
ASSLGQLHTEAF
>TRBJ1-4|TRBV27
ASSLSGDEGVTNEKLF
>TRBJ2-1|TRBV7-9
ASSPGRSYNEQF
>TRBJ1-5|TRBV27
ASSPQTARVTQPQH
>TRBJ2-1|TRBV9
ASSALTSEIHNEQF
>TRBJ2-5|TRBV7-9
ASSFDSQETQY
>TRBJ1-2|TRBV13
ASSFGAGGYT
>TRBJ2-4|TRBV10-1
ASSDETGGTRDIQY
>TRBJ2-7|TRBV27
ASSRTRDPHSYEQY
>TRBJ2-3|TRBV28
ASRSYSGSSTDTQY
>TRBJ1-5|TRBV27
ASSPNPWLQNQPQH
>TRBJ1-1|TRBV9
ASGARESRTEAF
>TRBJ2-3|TRBV28
ASSTSPSGRARDTQY
>TRBJ2-7|TRBV15
ATSRTSGSYEQY
>TRBJ2-1|TRBV15
ATSRDGFMGFTNEQF
>TRBJ2-1|TRBV5-1
ASSLTRTVGSDEQF